The 23 T cell receptor beta chains in this list originate from one sample, sequenced in a study of blood T cells in healthy people across ages. A second PCR of roughly 7 to 11 cycles used a sample-barcoded 5' primer and a J-beta primer mix. TCRdb passed the 5' RACE reads through MiXCR, listing each CDR3 protein once. The sample includes about 1.4 million distinct CDR3 sequences, approximately 59% seen only once; the top ten take 5% to 7%. The material sequenced was blood. These receptors were collected from a man between 18 and 29 years old in good health.

The chain links TRBV7-9 to TRBJ2-1, with D possibly matching TRBD2 (7 bases). Trimming removed 5 bases at V and 2 bases at J, with 22 bases between. The CDR3 extends over 18 amino acids. Germline loops: CDR1 SEHNR, CDR2 FQNEAQ (reference sequence). This chain's CDR3 is CASSPGYRGAMPYNEQFF. CDR3 in DNA: TGTGCCAGCAGCCCAGGGTACCGGGGGGCCATGCCCTACAATGAGCAGTTCTTC.

The genes are TRBV5-1 and TRBJ2-7, with D tentatively TRBD1 or TRBD2 (5 bases each). CDR1 and CDR2 from the germline V gene are SGHRS and YFSETQ. CDR3 length: 15 amino acids. The V and J ends lost 4 bases and 0 bases respectively, with 14 bases between them. In DNA form, the CDR3 reads TGCGCCAGCAGCACCGAGGGGCGAAGCTCCTACGAGCAGTACTTC. This translates into CASSTEGRSSYEQYF.

The genes are TRBV7-9 and TRBJ1-4; possible D gene TRBD1, 6 bases. The V end lost 10 bases, the J end lost 3 bases, and 15 bases lay between the germline ends. This CDR3 is built from 14 residues. Germline V CDR1 and CDR2: SEHNR, FQNEAQ (reference sequence). The CDR3 region is CATKRDKANEKLFF. In DNA, the CDR3 is TGTGCCACCAAGAGGGACAAAGCTAATGAAAAACTGTTTTTT.

This clonotype appeared a few times. The V and J genes are TRBV12-3 or TRBV12-4 and TRBJ2-1; no definite D call. V lost 6 bases and J 7 bases, leaving 7 bases between the germline ends. The CDR3 is 11 residues long. CDR3 in amino acids: CASRRPNEQFF. The CDR3 region has the DNA TGTGCCAGCAGAAGACCGAATGAGCAGTTCTTC.

This sequence joins TRBV29-1 and TRBJ2-5, with D perhaps TRBD2 (6 bases). The assigned J gene may be wrong: the sequence end matches TRBJ2-1 better. The germline CDR1 and CDR2 sequences are SQVTM and ANQGSEA. The CDR3 has 15 amino acids. The CDR3 DNA reads TGCAGCGTGTACCGGGAGCGACGATCCCAAGAGACCCAGTTCTTC. It yields the protein CSVYRERRSQETQFF.

This clonotype came up once. The chain recombines TRBV2 with TRBJ2-5, with D tentatively TRBD1 (6 bases). This CDR3 is built from 16 residues. The ends were cut back, 3 bases at V and 11 bases at J, with 25 bases in the middle. Germline V gene lookup returns CDR1 SNHLY and CDR2 FYNNEI. The CDR3 nucleotides read TGTGCCAGCAGTGATCTGACAGGCCGCTCCTACAATGAGCAGTACTTC. Amino acids: CASSDLTGRSYNEQYF.

This clonotype was detected only a few times. This chain connects TRBV10-3 to TRBJ2-7; no firm D call. The CDR3 contains 12 residues. The germline V and J ends were trimmed by 3 bases and 2 bases, with 5 bases remaining between them. CDR1 ENHRY and CDR2 SYGVKD come from the germline V gene. The CDR3 nucleotides read TGTGCCATCAGTGATTTAGCCTACGAGCAGTACTTC. It yields the protein CAISDLAYEQYF.

The chain carries TRBV4-1 and TRBJ2-5; 10 bases align to TRBD2. The J call is doubtful: the DNA matches TRBJ2-7 better. The germline V gene encodes CDR1 MGHRA and CDR2 YSYEKL. This CDR3 has 15 residues. The DNA of the CDR3 is TGCGCCAGCAGCCAACTAGCGGGAGTCCTCAACGAGCAGTACTTC. Translated, it gives CASSQLAGVLNEQYF.

V gene TRBV12-3 or TRBV12-4 combines with J gene TRBJ2-4; TRBD1 matches 8 bases. Gene TRBJ2-5 matches the end of the DNA better, so the J call may be wrong. The CDR3 consists of 13 residues. The CDR3 bases are TGTGCCAGCAGTTTCGGGGACAGGGAGACCCAGTACTTC. It codes for CASSFGDRETQYF.

The chain is built from TRBV12-3 or TRBV12-4 and TRBJ2-2; 8 nucleotides align to TRBD2. Trimming cost V 5 bases and J 4 bases; bases outside gene matches: 6. The length of the CDR3 is 15 residues. The CDR3, as DNA: TGTGCCAGCAGTCCGAGCGGGGGTGGCACCGGGGAGCTGTTTTTT. It is translated as CASSPSGGGTGELFF.

This clonotype has more than one count but fewer than ten. The chain employs TRBV5-1 and TRBJ2-7; 11 bases align to TRBD1. The germline V gene has CDR1 SGHRS and CDR2 YFSETQ. Trimming at V came to 4 bases and at J to 6 bases, leaving 6 bases not matched to a gene. This CDR3 region has 14 residues. Here the CDR3 reads CASSVDRGLSEQYF. The CDR3 DNA reads TGCGCCAGCAGCGTGGACAGGGGGCTCTCCGAGCAGTACTTC. Drawing the rest from reference TRBV5-1 and TRBJ2-7, the complete variable domain is KAGVTQTPRYLIKTRGQQVTLSCSPISGHRSVSWYQQTPGQGLQFLFEYFSETQRNKGNFPGRFSGRQFSNSRSEMNVSTLELGDSALYLCASSVDRGLSEQYFGPGTRLTVT.

V usage is TRBV5-1 and J usage is TRBJ1-1; perhaps TRBD1 as D (6 bases). Trimming removed 2 bases from V and 4 bases from J, with 12 bases in between. Germline loops: CDR1 SGHRS, CDR2 YFSETQ. The CDR3 extends over 14 amino acids. The chain's CDR3 is CASSFRGLVTEAFF. The CDR3 DNA is TGCGCCAGCAGCTTCAGGGGCCTGGTCACTGAAGCTTTCTTT.

The rearrangement links TRBV29-1 to TRBJ2-5, with D uncertain. The CDR3 is 12 residues long. The germline V gene encodes CDR1 SQVTM and CDR2 ANQGSEA. Between the trimmed V and J ends, which lost 4 bases and 5 bases, there was a span of 11 bases. The CDR3 nucleotides read TGCAGCGTTGTCGTGTCCGGGGAGACCCAGTACTTC. It is translated as CSVVVSGETQYF.

This clonotype was observed a handful of times. V is TRBV5-1 and J is TRBJ2-1, with D maybe TRBD2 (5 bases). This CDR3 has 13 amino acids. V shed 5 bases and J shed 9 bases, with 15 bases lying between them. Germline-derived CDR1 and CDR2 are SGHRS and YFSETQ. CDR3 DNA: TGCGCCAGCAGTAGGGTAATAGCGACTGAGCAGTTCTTC. Translation gives CASSRVIATEQFF.

This clonotype has a handful of counts. J is TRBJ2-5 and V is TRBV20-1, with 8 bases identical to TRBD1. The germline V gene encodes CDR1 DFQATT and CDR2 SNEGSKA (reference sequence). The junction had 15 bases not matched to a gene; V was cut back by 5 bases and J by 7 bases. The CDR3 is 15 amino acids. CDR3 in amino acids: CSASTAGTGSRTQYF. The DNA of the CDR3 is TGCAGTGCTTCCACCGCCGGGACAGGATCTAGGACCCAGTACTTC.

V usage is TRBV4-1 and J usage is TRBJ1-1, with D maybe TRBD1 (5 bases). The CDR3 is 14 residues long. Germline V CDR1 and CDR2: MGHRA, YSYEKL. Deletions cut 4 bases from V and 9 bases from J, with 18 bases between. The CDR3 sequence is CASSRGLPGGKAFF. The CDR3 DNA follows: TGCGCCAGCAGCCGGGGCCTTCCTGGTGGCAAAGCTTTCTTT.

Only a few counts were recorded for this clonotype. The CDR3: CATAPVWPYEQYF. The CDR3, as DNA: TGTGCCACCGCCCCGGTTTGGCCTTACGAGCAGTACTTC. This chain connects TRBV10-3 to TRBJ2-7; D remains ambiguous. CDR1 is ENHRY, CDR2 SYGVKD, per germline. This CDR3 comprises 13 residues. The germline V and J ends were trimmed by 10 bases and 4 bases, with 17 bases remaining between them.

The genes are TRBV6-9 and TRBJ2-6; D unresolved. The CDR3 runs 16 residues. Germline V lookup: CDR1 MNHGY, CDR2 SVAAGI. With 9 bases removed from V and 4 bases from J, the gap between germline ends came to 19 bases. The CDR3 protein is CASPRHSSQGANVLTF. The DNA for the CDR3 is TGTGCCAGTCCTCGACACAGCTCTCAAGGGGCCAACGTCCTGACTTTC.

The chain recombines TRBV20-1 with TRBJ1-6; 8 bases agree with TRBD1. J gave up 0 bases and V 4 bases, and 2 bases lay outside the gene matches. Germline V CDR1 and CDR2: DFQATT, SNEGSKA (reference sequence). The length of the CDR3 is 15 residues. The CDR3 bases are TGCAGTGCTAAACAGGGGGGCTCCTATAATTCACCCCTCCACTTT. Protein product: CSAKQGGSYNSPLHF.

This clonotype was counted only a few times. V gene TRBV10-3 combines with J gene TRBJ2-3; D possibly corresponds to TRBD2 (6 bases). V lost 11 bases to trimming and J lost 3 bases, with 15 bases between them. The CDR3 runs to 13 residues. Germline loops: CDR1 ENHRY, CDR2 SYGVKD. CDR3 nucleotide sequence: TGTGCCCAAAGCGCGGGGCTGACAGATACGCAGTATTTT. Translated: CAQSAGLTDTQYF.

V gene TRBV6-2 or TRBV6-3 combines with J gene TRBJ2-5, with 9 bases identical to TRBD1. The CDR3 loop spans 14 amino acids. Trimming cost V 8 bases and J 5 bases; bases outside gene matches: 9. Germline CDR1 MNHEY, CDR2 SVGEGT. CDR3 sequence: CASDRDRVGETQYF. CDR3 bases: TGTGCCAGCGACCGGGACAGGGTAGGCGAGACCCAGTACTTC.

This chain links TRBV12-3 or TRBV12-4 with TRBJ2-7; TRBD1 is a possible D gene (5 bases). The CDR3 has 15 amino acids. Between the trimmed V and J ends, which lost 4 bases and 3 bases, there was a span of 16 bases. Here the CDR3 reads CASSSNLQEFYEQYF. The CDR3 DNA sequence: TGTGCCAGCAGTTCCAACTTACAGGAATTCTACGAGCAGTACTTC.

The chain joins TRBV7-9 to TRBJ1-2; possibly TRBD1 for D (6 bases). CDR3 length: 13 residues. CDR1 and CDR2 from the germline V gene are SEHNR and FQNEAQ (reference sequence). The germline V and J ends were trimmed by 7 bases and 2 bases, with 11 bases remaining between them. The CDR3: CASTGGQNYGYTF. In DNA, the CDR3 is TGTGCCAGCACCGGGGGGCAGAACTATGGCTACACCTTC.